These 16 T cell receptor beta chains were sequenced from one sample in a study of T cell responses to AZD1222 COVID-19 vaccine. Sequencing used immunoSEQ multiplex PCR; TCRdb keeps in-frame clones, though not all of them. Counted here are about 110,000 clones, about 94% occurring once; the ten biggest clones make up 2.9%. The material sequenced was peripheral blood, taken 28 days after the second AZD1222 dose. The source of these receptors is an adult who received the AZD1222 COVID-19 vaccine.

The rearrangement uses TRBV5-8 and TRBJ2-2; 13 nucleotides match TRBD2. Germline V lookup: CDR1 SGHTS, CDR2 YDEGEE. This CDR3 has 17 residues. V trimming: 4 bases; J trimming: 4 bases; junction bases outside the gene matches: 7. The DNA of the CDR3 is TGTGCCAGCAGCCGAACCGGGACTAGCGGGGTCACCGGGGAGCTGTTTTTT. Translated: CASSRTGTSGVTGELFF.

The chain couples TRBV5-6 to TRBJ1-2; unclear D gene. Germline lookup yields CDR1 SGHDT and CDR2 YYEEEE. The CDR3 runs to 14 residues. Trimming took off 1 base at V and 4 bases at J, with 11 bases between the two ends. In DNA, the CDR3 is TGTGCCAGCAGCTTGTTAACGACTATCTATGGCTACACCTTC. It codes for CASSLLTTIYGYTF.

This clone was recorded only once. The rearrangement links TRBV4-1 to TRBJ1-1; 7 bases map to TRBD1. Germline CDR1 is MGHRA and CDR2 is YSYEKL. The CDR3 has 14 amino acids. J lost 9 bases, V lost 4 bases, and 11 bases had no gene match. CDR3: CASSRGTVTYKAFF. CDR3 DNA sequence: TGCGCCAGCAGCCGAGGGACAGTTACTTACAAAGCTTTCTTT.

The genes are TRBV5-4 and TRBJ1-2, with D uncertain. Trimming left V 0 bases short and J 5 bases short, with 11 bases between. The V gene's germline CDR1 is SGHNT and CDR2 YYREEE (reference sequence). The CDR3 contains 14 residues. CDR3 nucleotides: TGTGCCAGCAGCTTGGAGAGGGCTAGGTATGGCTACACCTTC. It is translated as CASSLERARYGYTF.

V gene TRBV6-2 or TRBV6-3 combines with J gene TRBJ1-1; D ambiguous. CDR1 MNHEY and CDR2 SVGEGT come from the germline V gene. This CDR3 has 13 residues. Trimming took 2 bases from V and 4 from J, leaving 8 bases between them. CDR3 residues: CASSYIRSTEAFF. Here the CDR3 DNA reads TGTGCCAGCAGTTACATCAGGTCCACTGAAGCTTTCTTT.

The genes are TRBV3-1 (or the pseudogene TRBV3-2) and TRBJ1-2; tentatively, D is TRBD1 (6 bases). V gave up 0 bases and J gave up 7 bases, with 9 bases separating them. Germline V CDR1 and CDR2: LGHDT, YNNKEL (reference sequence). The CDR3 runs 13 residues. The chain's CDR3 is CASSQDRGIGYTF. The CDR3 coding sequence is TGTGCCAGCAGCCAAGACAGGGGTATTGGCTACACCTTC.

J is TRBJ1-2 and V is TRBV6-1, with D tentatively TRBD1 (6 bases). The germline V and J ends were trimmed by 4 bases and 3 bases, with 18 bases remaining between them. This CDR3 comprises 16 residues. The germline V gene has CDR1 MNHNS and CDR2 SASEGT. The CDR3 DNA sequence: TGTGCCAGCAGTGGGACTCGACAGGCCAGTTACTATGGCTACACCTTC. Amino acid sequence: CASSGTRQASYYGYTF.

This chain links TRBV2 with TRBJ1-1, with 10 bases matching TRBD1. Germline CDR1 is SNHLY and CDR2 is FYNNEI. V was clipped by 5 bases and J by 4 bases; unmatched bases: 4. This CDR3 region has 14 residues. CDR3 DNA: TGTGCCAGCAGTCGACAGGGGGCCATCACTGAAGCTTTCTTT. It translates to CASSRQGAITEAFF. Based on the CDR3 plus reference TRBV2 and TRBJ1-1, the full variable domain is EPEVTQTPSHQVTQMGQEVILRCVPISNHLYFYWYRQILGQKVEFLVSFYNNEISEKSEIFDDQFSVERPDGSNFTLKIRSTKLEDSAMYFCASSRQGAITEAFFGQGTRLTVV.

This chain links TRBV27 with TRBJ1-6, with a possible D match to TRBD1 (5 bases). Trimming cost V 7 bases and J 4 bases, with 17 bases left between them. The CDR3 consists of 16 residues. Per germline, CDR1 MNHEY and CDR2 SMNVEV (reference sequence). The CDR3 protein is CASKVEGLGYNSPLHF. The CDR3, as DNA: TGTGCCAGCAAGGTTGAGGGGCTAGGTTATAATTCACCCCTCCACTTT.

CDR3 sequence reads: CVRSSGREETQYF. The CDR3 nucleotides read TGTGTCAGAAGCTCCGGACGGGAGGAGACCCAGTACTTC. This chain joins TRBV7-5 and TRBJ2-5; the table's D call of TRBD2 was not tested on the DNA. TRBV7-5 is a known pseudogene. The CDR3 covers 13 residues.

The rearrangement links TRBV2 to TRBJ1-5; TRBD1 aligns across 7 bases. V shed 6 bases, J shed 0 bases, and the junction held 8 bases outside the gene matches. Germline V gene lookup returns CDR1 SNHLY and CDR2 FYNNEI. The CDR3 is 16 residues long. The CDR3 region is CASRAPQGYSNQPQHF. The CDR3 DNA reads as TGTGCCAGCAGAGCACCACAGGGGTATAGCAATCAGCCCCAGCATTTT. Combining the CDR3 with reference TRBV2 and TRBJ1-5 gives the whole variable domain EPEVTQTPSHQVTQMGQEVILRCVPISNHLYFYWYRQILGQKVEFLVSFYNNEISEKSEIFDDQFSVERPDGSNFTLKIRSTKLEDSAMYFCASRAPQGYSNQPQHFGDGTRLSIL.

The gene calls are TRBV6-5 and TRBJ2-7; 7 bases are a match to TRBD2. The CDR3 extends over 14 amino acids. The V segment lost 5 bases and the J segment 4 bases; nucleotides outside the gene matches: 8. Germline V lookup: CDR1 MNHEY, CDR2 SVGAGI. CDR3 protein: CASSPSGGGYEQYF. The CDR3, as DNA: TGTGCCAGCAGTCCCTCTGGCGGGGGTTACGAGCAGTACTTC.

This chain joins TRBV29-1 and TRBJ1-1; D is ambiguous. The CDR3 loop spans 14 amino acids. Trimming took off 6 bases at V and 3 bases at J, with 17 bases between the two ends. Germline lookup yields CDR1 SQVTM and CDR2 ANQGSEA. As DNA, the CDR3 is TGCAGCGTCCGAAAGGAGTGGGAGGACACTGAAGCTTTCTTT. Protein sequence: CSVRKEWEDTEAFF.

This sequence joins TRBV7-8 and TRBJ1-1; D unclear. Per the germline V gene, CDR1 is SGHVS and CDR2 is FQNEAQ. The CDR3 is made up of 16 amino acids. Between the trimmed V and J ends, which lost 5 bases and 1 base, there was a span of 17 bases. The CDR3 DNA is TGTGCCAGCAGCCCCAATGGTGGAGCCTCGAACACTGAAGCTTTCTTT. It translates to CASSPNGGASNTEAFF.

The V call is TRBV5-1, the J call TRBJ2-7, with D unclear. The CDR3 is made up of 14 amino acids. Germline V gene data show CDR1 as SGHRS and CDR2 as YFSETQ. Trimming removed 2 bases at V and 3 bases at J, with 12 bases between. The CDR3 bases are TGCGCCAGCAGCTTCAACCCGTCCGGCTACGAGCAGTACTTC. This sequence encodes CASSFNPSGYEQYF.

This CDR3 is CASSSPVGYGYTF. CDR3 bases: TGTGCCAGCAGCTCACCCGTAGGCTATGGCTACACCTTC. This chain uses TRBV7-2 with TRBJ1-2; D gene ambiguous. Per the germline V gene, CDR1 is SGHTA and CDR2 is FQGNSA. V was trimmed by 4 bases and J by 4 bases, leaving 10 bases between them. The CDR3 spans 13 residues.